A single sample gave rise to the 12 T cell receptor beta chains below, sequenced in a study of early T cells in non-severe SARS-CoV-2 infection. TCRdb reanalysed the 5' RACE reads using MiXCR and keeps one entry per CDR3 protein. This sample has 66,000 or so distinct CDR3 sequences, with about 13% found just once. The sequencing sample was made of whole blood. These receptors were obtained from an adult who was a healthcare worker with PCR-confirmed SARS-CoV-2 infection or an uninfected control (not recorded which).

The chain combines TRBV29-1 with TRBJ2-1; TRBD2 matches at 7 bases. The CDR3 runs 12 residues. J gave up 8 bases and V 0 bases, and 1 base lay outside the gene matches. Germline assignment: CDR1 SQVTM and CDR2 ANQGSEA. The CDR3 is CSVEEGGYEQFF. Here the CDR3 DNA reads TGCAGCGTTGAAGAGGGAGGGTATGAGCAGTTCTTC.

This clonotype has a count of ten or more. The chain employs TRBV24-1 and TRBJ2-1; 13 bases are shared with TRBD2. Germline lookup yields CDR1 KGHDR and CDR2 SFDVKD. Trimming at V came to 4 bases and at J to 8 bases, leaving 4 bases not matched to a gene. CDR3 length equals 15 residues. The CDR3 DNA sequence: TGTGCCACCAGTGACCCCACTAGCGGGAGGGATGAGCAGTTCTTC. It specifies CATSDPTSGRDEQFF.

There are a few counts of this clonotype. This chain's CDR3 is CASSPRTGWTQYF. CDR3 DNA: TGTGCCAGCAGCCCTAGGACGGGATGGACCCAGTACTTC. The rearrangement uses TRBV11-2 and TRBJ2-5; perhaps TRBD2 as D (5 bases). Deletions cut 5 bases from V and 7 bases from J, with 14 bases between. The germline V gene has CDR1 SGHAT and CDR2 FQNNGV. This CDR3 region has 13 residues.

This clonotype was counted only a few times. The V and J genes are TRBV20-1 and TRBJ2-5, with 8 bases that match TRBD1. The V gene's germline CDR1 is DFQATT and CDR2 SNEGSKA (reference sequence). This CDR3 is 13 amino acids long. Trimming cost V 6 bases and J 5 bases; bases outside gene matches: 8. The CDR3 nucleotides read TGCAGTGCCGGGACAGGACGGATCGAGACCCAGTACTTC. It is translated as CSAGTGRIETQYF.

There are many counts of this clonotype. Here the CDR3 DNA reads TGTGCCAGCAGCTTAGGTTCGGGAGGCCCCTACGAGCAGTACTTC. Residues: CASSLGSGGPYEQYF. V and J are TRBV7-8 and TRBJ2-7; 7 positions match TRBD2. Germline CDR1 reads SGHVS; CDR2 reads FQNEAQ. This CDR3 is 15 amino acids long. Trimming removed 1 base from V and 2 bases from J; junction bases left unmatched: 5.

This clonotype was counted a few times. The rearrangement joins TRBV7-3 to TRBJ2-3; 11 bases match TRBD2. From germline, CDR1 is SGHTA and CDR2 FQGTGA. The ends lost 5 bases at V and 3 bases at J; junction bases unmatched: 4. The CDR3 spans 15 residues. The CDR3 is CASSLAGGMTDTQYF. The CDR3 DNA sequence: TGTGCCAGCAGCCTAGCGGGAGGTATGACAGATACGCAGTATTTT.

This clonotype was observed a few times. CDR3 sequence (DNA): TGCAGCGTTGCCGGACAGGGATTTTACAATGAGCAGTTCTTC. Its translation is CSVAGQGFYNEQFF. The chain carries TRBV29-1 and TRBJ2-1; 8 bases map to TRBD1. Looked up from germline, CDR1 is SQVTM and CDR2 is ANQGSEA. Trimming took 4 bases from V and 4 from J; bases not matched to a gene: 6. CDR3 length: 14 amino acids.

This clonotype has only a few counts. The rearrangement uses TRBV28 and TRBJ2-5; no firm D call. This CDR3 has 15 amino acids. Germline lookup yields CDR1 MDHEN and CDR2 SYDVKM. Trimming pared 6 bases from V and 5 bases from J, leaving 19 bases between. Written as DNA, the CDR3 is TGTGCCAGCAGCAGCCGGGTCTTAAGGGATGAGACCCAGTACTTC. Its translation: CASSSRVLRDETQYF.

The DNA for the CDR3 is TGCAGTGCTAGTGTAGGAAACTACGAGCAGTACTTC. Protein sequence: CSASVGNYEQYF. This sequence joins TRBV20-1 and TRBJ2-7, with D uncertain. V was pared by 3 bases and J by 3 bases, with 9 bases between. Germline assignment: CDR1 DFQATT and CDR2 SNEGSKA (reference sequence). The CDR3 runs 12 residues.

This clonotype showed up many times. The chain carries TRBV20-1 and TRBJ2-1; TRBD2 aligns across 8 bases. Trimming cost V 3 bases and J 0 bases; bases outside gene matches: 1. The CDR3 length is 14 residues. CDR1 is DFQATT, CDR2 SNEGSKA, per germline (reference sequence). The CDR3 bases are TGCAGTGCTAGGACTAGCGTCTCCTACAATGAGCAGTTCTTC. Its protein product is CSARTSVSYNEQFF.

This clonotype was seen a few times. V is TRBV28 and J is TRBJ2-7; no reliable D call. This CDR3 has 15 amino acids. CDR1 is MDHEN, CDR2 SYDVKM, per germline. Trimming removed 2 bases from V and 0 bases from J, with 11 bases in between. The CDR3 DNA follows: TGTGCCAGCAGTTTAGGGGTGTCCCACTCCTACGAGCAGTACTTC. This translates into CASSLGVSHSYEQYF.

The chain recombines TRBV11-2 with TRBJ2-7; D is perhaps TRBD2 (5 bases). Trimming left V 5 bases short and J 3 bases short, with 14 bases between. This CDR3 has 14 amino acids. The germline CDR1 and CDR2 sequences are SGHAT and FQNNGV. The CDR3 sequence is CASSPGGSIYEQYF. The CDR3, as DNA: TGTGCCAGCAGCCCCGGAGGATCCATCTACGAGCAGTACTTC.